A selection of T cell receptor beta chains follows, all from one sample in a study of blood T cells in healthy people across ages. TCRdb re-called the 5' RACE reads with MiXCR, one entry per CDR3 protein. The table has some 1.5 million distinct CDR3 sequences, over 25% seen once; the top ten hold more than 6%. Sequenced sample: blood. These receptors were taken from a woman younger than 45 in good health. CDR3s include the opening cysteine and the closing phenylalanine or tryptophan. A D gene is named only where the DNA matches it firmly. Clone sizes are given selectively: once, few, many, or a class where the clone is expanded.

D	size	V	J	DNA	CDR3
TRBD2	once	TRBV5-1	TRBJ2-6	TGCGCCAGCAGCTTCGGGGGGTTGGCTGGGGCCAACGTCCTGACTTTC	CASSFGGLAGANVLTF
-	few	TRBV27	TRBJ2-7	TGTGCCAGCAGTTTTCGCGGGTGGAGCTCCTACGAGCAGTACTTC	CASSFRGWSSYEQYF
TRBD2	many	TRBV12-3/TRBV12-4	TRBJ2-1	TGTGCCAGCAGTTTACGGGGGGTGGGCTACAATGAGCAGTTCTTC	CASSLRGVGYNEQFF
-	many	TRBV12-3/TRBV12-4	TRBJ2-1	TGTGCCAGCAGTTTTATCCGGGGAGATGAGCAGTTCTTC	CASSFIRGDEQFF
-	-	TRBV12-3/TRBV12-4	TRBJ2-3	TGTGCCATCAGTTCCCGCACAGATACGCAGTATTTT	CAISSRTDTQYF
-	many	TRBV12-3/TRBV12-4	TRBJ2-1	TGTGCCAGCAGCCTCCGGGCGAGCTCCTACAATGAGCAGTTCTTC	CASSLRASSYNEQFF
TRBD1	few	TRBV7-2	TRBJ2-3	TGTGCCAGCAGGGCGACAGGGCCTAGTAGCACAGATACGCAGTATTTT	CASRATGPSSTDTQYF
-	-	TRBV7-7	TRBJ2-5	TGTGCCAGCAGCTCAGCACAGGGCGTTTGGGAGACCCAGTACTTC	CASSSAQGVWETQYF
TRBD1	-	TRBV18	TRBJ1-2	TGTGCCAGCGCCTCGGGACAGGAAGATGGCTACACCTTC	CASASGQEDGYTF
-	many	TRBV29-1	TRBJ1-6	TGCAGCGTTGCCTCCCAGGCGCTCGATGCCCTCCACTTT	CSVASQALDALHF
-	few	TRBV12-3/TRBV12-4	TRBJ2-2	TGTGCCAGCAGGAGTCAGGTGGAGATCCCCGGGGAGCTGTTTTTT	CASRSQVEIPGELFF
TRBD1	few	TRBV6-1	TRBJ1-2	TGTGCCAGCAGTTGGACAGGGGAAAACTATGGCTACACCTTC	CASSWTGENYGYTF
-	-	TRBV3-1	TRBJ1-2	TGTGCCAGCAGCCAAGATCGCACCTATGGCTACACCTTC	CASSQDRTYGYTF
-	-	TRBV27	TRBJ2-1	TGTGCCAGCCCCCGGGGCGGGAACTGGAATGGGCAGTTCTTC	CASPRGGNWNGQFF
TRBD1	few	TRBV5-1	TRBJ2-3	TGCGCCAGCAGCTTGGCCCCATTAAGGGGGACAGATGCGCAGTATTTT	CASSLAPLRGTDAQYF
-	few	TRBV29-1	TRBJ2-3	TGCAGCGTTGAATCCAGGGGAGGGCTTGGCACAGATACGCAGTATTTT	CSVESRGGLGTDTQYF
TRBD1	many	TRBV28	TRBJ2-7	TGTGCCAGCAGCGGACAGGGGGACGAGCAGTACTTC	CASSGQGDEQYF
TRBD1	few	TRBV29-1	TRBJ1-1	TGCAGCGCCAGAACAGGGGACAACACTGAAGCTTTCTTT	CSARTGDNTEAFF
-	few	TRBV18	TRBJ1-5	TGTGCCAGCCCACTCCTGGGACCGAAAAATCAGCCCCAGCATTTT	CASPLLGPKNQPQHF
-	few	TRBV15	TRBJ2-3	TGTGCCACGCGGGGCGCGGCGGCTGTGACAGATACGCAGTATTTT	CATRGAAAVTDTQYF
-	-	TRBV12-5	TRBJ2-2	TGTGCTAGTGGTTTGTCCGGACCCCCCTACACCGGGGAGCCGTTTTTT	CASGLSGPPYTGEPFF
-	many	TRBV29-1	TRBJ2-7	TGCAGCGTTTCCCGGGACATCGACTACGAGCAGTACTTC	CSVSRDIDYEQYF
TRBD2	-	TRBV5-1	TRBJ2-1	TGCGCCAGCAGCTTGTTAGCGGGGGGAGTCGACAATGGGCAGTTCTTC	CASSLLAGGVDNGQFF
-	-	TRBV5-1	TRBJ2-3	TGCGCCAGCAGCTTGACACAAGAAGCAGCAGATACGCAGTATTTT	CASSLTQEAADTQYF
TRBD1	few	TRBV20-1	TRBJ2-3	TGCAGTGCTTCCCGGACAGGGCCCAAAGATACGCAGTATTTT	CSASRTGPKDTQYF
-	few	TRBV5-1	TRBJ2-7	TGCGCCAGCGCCCGGACGGCAGGGTCCTACGAGCAGTACTTC	CASARTAGSYEQYF
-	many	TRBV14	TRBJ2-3	TGCGCCAGCAGCCAAGGGAGCACAGATACGCAGTATTTT	CASSQGSTDTQYF
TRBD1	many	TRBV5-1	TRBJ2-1	TGCGCCAGCAGCCCCCGGACAGGTGAGCAGTTCTTC	CASSPRTGEQFF